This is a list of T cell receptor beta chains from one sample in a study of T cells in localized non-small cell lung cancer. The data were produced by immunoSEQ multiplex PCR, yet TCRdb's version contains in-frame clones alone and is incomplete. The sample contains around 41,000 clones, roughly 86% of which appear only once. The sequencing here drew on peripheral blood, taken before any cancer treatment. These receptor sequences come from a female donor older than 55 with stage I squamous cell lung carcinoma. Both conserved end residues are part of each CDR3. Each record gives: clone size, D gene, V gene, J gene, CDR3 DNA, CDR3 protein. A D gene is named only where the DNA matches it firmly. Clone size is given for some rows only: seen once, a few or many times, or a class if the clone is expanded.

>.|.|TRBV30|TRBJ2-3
TGTGCCTGGAGTGTACGCCGGGAGCCCACAGATACGCAGTATTTT
CAWSVRREPTDTQYF
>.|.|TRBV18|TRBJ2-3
TGTGCCAGCTCACCACCATCAAGGGGGAGCACAGATACGCAGTATTTT
CASSPPSRGSTDTQYF
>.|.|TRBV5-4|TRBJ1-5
TGTGCCAGCAGCTTGGGGGTTACGAATCAGCCCCAGCATTTT
CASSLGVTNQPQHF
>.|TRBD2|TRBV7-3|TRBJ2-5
TGTGCCAGCAGCTTAAACCCTAGCGGGAGGGTGCAAGAGACCCAGTACTTC
CASSLNPSGRVQETQYF
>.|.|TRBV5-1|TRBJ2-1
TGCGCCAGCAGCTTGGGAACTAGCCGAAGCAATGAGCAGTTCTTC
CASSLGTSRSNEQFF
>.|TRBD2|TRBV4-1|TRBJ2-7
TGCGCCAGCAGCCAAGATTCGGGAGGGTATGGGGGTCGACAGTACTTC
CASSQDSGGYGGRQYF
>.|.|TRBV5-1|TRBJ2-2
TGCGCCAGCAGCTTTACCGGGGCAGTGAACACCGGGGAGCTGTTTTTT
CASSFTGAVNTGELFF
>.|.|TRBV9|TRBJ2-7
TGTGCCAGCAGCGTTCGGACATCCACCTACGAGCAGTACTTC
CASSVRTSTYEQYF
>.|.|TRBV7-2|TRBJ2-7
TGTGCCAGCATGGTCAACTACGAGCAGTACTTC
CASMVNYEQYF
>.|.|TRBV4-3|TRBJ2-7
TGCGCCAGCAGCCAAGACTCCGCGGCCTCCTACGAGCAGTACTTC
CASSQDSAASYEQYF
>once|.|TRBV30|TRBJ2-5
TGTGCCTGGGATTACAGGGGCGCGGGGGAGACCCAGTACTTC
CAWDYRGAGETQYF
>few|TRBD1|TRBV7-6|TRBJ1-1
TGTGCCAGCAGCCTCCAGACAGGGGGTAACACTGAAGCTTTCTTT
CASSLQTGGNTEAFF
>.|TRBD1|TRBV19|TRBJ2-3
TGTGCCAGTAGTATATCCGGACAGGGCCCCACAGATACGCAGTATTTT
CASSISGQGPTDTQYF
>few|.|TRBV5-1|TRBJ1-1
TGCGCCAGCAGCTTGGGGGCCGGGATCACTGAAGCTTTCTTT
CASSLGAGITEAFF
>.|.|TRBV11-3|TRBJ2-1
TGTGCCAGCAGCTTAGCAAGGGCGCCCACGAATGAGCAGTTCTTC
CASSLARAPTNEQFF
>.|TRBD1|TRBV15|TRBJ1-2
TGTGCCACCAGCAGAGATCGGGACAGGAACAACTATGGCTACACCTTC
CATSRDRDRNNYGYTF
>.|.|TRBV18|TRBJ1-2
TGTGCCAGCTCACGTGCAGACTATGGCTACACCTTC
CASSRADYGYTF
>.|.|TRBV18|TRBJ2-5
TGTGCCAGCTCACCTAATCGAGGGGAGACCCAGTACTTC
CASSPNRGETQYF
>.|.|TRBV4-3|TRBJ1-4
TGCGCCAGCAGCCAAGGATCGAGCCAGGGAACTAATGAAAAACTGTTTTTT
CASSQGSSQGTNEKLFF
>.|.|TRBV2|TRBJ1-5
TGTGCCAGCGTGGGAAGTGGCATTAGCAATCAGCCCCAGCATTTT
CASVGSGISNQPQHF
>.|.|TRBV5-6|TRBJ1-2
TGTGCCAGCAGCTTGGGTACTTGGGGAGGCTACACCTTC
CASSLGTWGGYTF
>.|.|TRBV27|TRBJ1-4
TGTGCCAGCAGCGACAGCTACGCAACTAATGAAAAACTGTTTTTT
CASSDSYATNEKLFF
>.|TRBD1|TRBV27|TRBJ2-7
TGTGCCAGCAGTAGACAGGGGACGTACGAGCAGTACTTC
CASSRQGTYEQYF
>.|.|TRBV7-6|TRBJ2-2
TGTGCCAGCAGCCCCCGTGGAGGGGGCGTAACCGGGGAGCTGTTTTTT
CASSPRGGGVTGELFF
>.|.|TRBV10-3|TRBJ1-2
TGTGCCATCAGTTCTCTAGCACAGAACTATGGCTACACCTTC
CAISSLAQNYGYTF
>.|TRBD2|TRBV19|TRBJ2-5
TGTGCCAGTCGGCCCTGGGCTAGCGGGAGAGAGGGAGAGACCCAGTACTTC
CASRPWASGREGETQYF
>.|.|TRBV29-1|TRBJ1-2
TGCAGCGTTGAAAGCGTAAAAGTGGGCTACACCTTC
CSVESVKVGYTF
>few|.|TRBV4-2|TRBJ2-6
TGTGCCAGCAGCCAATCTAAGACAGCCTCTGGGGCCAACGTCCTGACTTTC
CASSQSKTASGANVLTF
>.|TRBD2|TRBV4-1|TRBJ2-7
TGCGCCAGCAGCCATGGGACTAGCGGGAAGATCTACGAGCAGTACTTC
CASSHGTSGKIYEQYF